The source of this TCR beta chain is a study of spatial heterogeneity in lung cancer. TCRdb reanalysed the 5' RACE reads using MiXCR and keeps one entry per CDR3 protein. The sample includes about 17,000 distinct CDR3 sequences, about a fifth of them seen just once. Stated time point: blood at routine non-recurrence follow-up after resection. Trimming pared 2 bases from V and 3 bases from J, leaving 11 bases between. The CDR3 extends over 14 amino acids. CDR1 and CDR2 from the germline V gene are SGHRS and YFSETQ. The sequencing here drew on PBMCs, taken at follow-up. The chain joins TRBV5-1 to TRBJ2-5, with D maybe TRBD2 (5 bases). This TCR derives from a male donor with early-stage non-small cell lung cancer. The CDR3 nucleotides read TGCGCCAGCAGCTTCGGGATCCACAAAGAGACCCAGTACTTC. This sequence encodes CASSFGIHKETQYF. Combining the CDR3 with reference TRBV5-1 and TRBJ2-5 gives the whole variable domain KAGVTQTPRYLIKTRGQQVTLSCSPISGHRSVSWYQQTPGQGLQFLFEYFSETQRNKGNFPGRFSGRQFSNSRSEMNVSTLELGDSALYLCASSFGIHKETQYFGPGTRLLVL.